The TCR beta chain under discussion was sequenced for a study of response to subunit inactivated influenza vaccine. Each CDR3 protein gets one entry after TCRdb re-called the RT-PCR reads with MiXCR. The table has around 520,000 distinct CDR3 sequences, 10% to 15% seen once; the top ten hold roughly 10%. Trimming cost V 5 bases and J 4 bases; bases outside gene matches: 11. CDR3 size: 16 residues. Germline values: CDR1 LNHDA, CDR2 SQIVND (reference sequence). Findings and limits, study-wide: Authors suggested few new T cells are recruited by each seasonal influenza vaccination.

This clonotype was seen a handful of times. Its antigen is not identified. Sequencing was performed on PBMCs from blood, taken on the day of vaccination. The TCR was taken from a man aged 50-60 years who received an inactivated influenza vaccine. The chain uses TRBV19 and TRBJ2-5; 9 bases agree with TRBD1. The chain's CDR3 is CASSWGRDRERETQYF. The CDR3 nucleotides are TGTGCCAGTAGTTGGGGAAGGGACAGGGAGAGAGAGACCCAGTACTTC.